Following are 26 T cell receptor beta chains from one sample sequenced in a study of glioma-infiltrating T cells. Using RNA template, CDR3s of TCR alpha and beta were amplified with iRepertoire arm-PCR. TCRdb itself ran the multiplex PCR reads through MiXCR, one entry per CDR3 protein. The table has around 390,000 distinct CDR3 sequences, roughly two fifths seen once. Material: glioma tissue, nonneoplastic brain tissue, or PBMCs (not recorded which). The receptors derive from a human donor with low-grade glioma or glioblastoma, undergoing nonglioma brain surgery, or in good health (not recorded which).

V and J are TRBV6-6 and TRBJ1-5; D is unresolved. Trimming shortened V by 5 bases and J by 1 base, and 15 bases separated the two germline ends. CDR1 MNHNY and CDR2 SVGAGI come from the germline V gene (reference sequence). The CDR3 covers 16 residues. The DNA for the CDR3 is TGTGCCAGCAGTCCCTTGGCGGCTATAAGCAATCAGCCCCAGCATTTT. Residues: CASSPLAAISNQPQHF.

About this clonotype itself: The CDR3 ends on some other residue instead of the conserved phenylalanine or tryptophan, so this is likely a read error. The rearrangement joins TRBV24-1 to TRBJ2-1; 12 nucleotides agree with TRBD1. The ends lost 3 bases at V and 7 bases at J; junction bases unmatched: 3. The CDR3 length is 15 residues. Germline V gives CDR1 KGHDR, CDR2 SFDVKD. CDR3: CATSDPGQGANEQFL. The CDR3, as DNA: TGTGCCACCAGTGATCCGGGACAGGGGGCAAATGAGCAGTTCCTC.

Points on this clonotype: A much larger clone lies a single base off, so this may be a read error. V and J are TRBV20-1 and TRBJ2-3, with D hard to call. CDR3 length equals 12 residues. CDR1 is DFQATT, CDR2 SNEGSKA, per germline (reference sequence). CDR3 sequence: CGARVHTDTQYF. CDR3 DNA: TGCGGTGCTAGAGTCCACACAGATACGCAGTATTTT.

This clonotype was seen repeatedly, ten times or more. The chain joins TRBV6-5 to TRBJ1-1; the D is unclear. Trimming cost V 2 bases and J 5 bases, with 9 bases left between them. Germline V gene sequence: CDR1 MNHEY, CDR2 SVGAGI. The CDR3 runs to 13 residues. The CDR3 nucleotides are TGTGCCAGCAGTTACGCCGAAGAGACTGAAGCTTTCTTT. Protein product: CASSYAEETEAFF.

This chain links TRBV18 with TRBJ2-5; TRBD1 might be the D (5 bases). The CDR3 totals 14 residues. The V and J ends lost 1 base and 7 bases respectively, with 13 bases between them. Germline assignment: CDR1 KGHSH and CDR2 LQKENI. Here the CDR3 reads CASSPRQSEGTQYF. As DNA, the CDR3 is TGTGCCAGCTCACCACGACAGTCGGAAGGGACCCAGTACTTC.

V usage is TRBV6-1 and J usage is TRBJ2-7; 7 nucleotides match TRBD2. The junction had 5 bases not matched to a gene; V was cut back by 6 bases and J by 0 bases. The CDR3 runs 14 residues. Germline V gene sequence: CDR1 MNHNS, CDR2 SASEGT. CDR3 coding DNA: TGTGCCAGCAGCTACACTAGCGACTCCTACGAGCAGTACTTC. The encoded protein is CASSYTSDSYEQYF.

Worth noting for this clonotype: A much more abundant neighbour one base away suggests this may be a read error. The chain couples TRBV6-1 to TRBJ2-3; maybe TRBD2 (6 bases). Germline V CDR1 and CDR2: MNHNS, SASEGT. With 0 bases removed from V and 4 bases from J, the gap between germline ends came to 14 bases. This CDR3 is built from 16 residues. The CDR3 nucleotides are TGTGCCAGCAGTGAAGCAACTAGCCCTAGCGCAGATACGCAGTATTTT. Translated, it gives CASSEATSPSADTQYF.

Comment on this clonotype: This sequence may be a read error, since a much larger clone differs from it by one base. The chain uses TRBV6-1 and TRBJ2-1, with D possibly matching TRBD1 (5 bases). The CDR3 is made up of 15 amino acids. Germline V CDR1 and CDR2: MNHNS, SASEGT. V was cut by 5 bases and J by 8 bases, with 19 bases left in between. This chain's CDR3 is CASSRVLGEGDEQFF. CDR3 sequence (DNA): TGTGCCAGCAGTAGGGTCCTAGGGGAAGGGGATGAGCAGTTCTTC.

The V and J genes are TRBV10-3 and TRBJ1-3, with 7 bases identical to TRBD1. The CDR3 spans 16 residues. Losses at the gene ends were 6 bases for V and 3 bases for J; bases not matched to a gene: 11. Germline V gene lookup returns CDR1 ENHRY and CDR2 SYGVKD. CDR3 bases: TGTGCCATCAGAGGGACAGAAAGACTCGGTGGAAACACCATATATTTT. Translated: CAIRGTERLGGNTIYF.

This clonotype has more than one count but fewer than ten. J is TRBJ2-5 and V is TRBV20-1, with 12 bases fitting TRBD1. With 1 base clipped from V and 5 bases from J, the junction kept 8 bases outside the gene matches. The CDR3 has 16 residues. CDR1 DFQATT and CDR2 SNEGSKA come from the germline V gene (reference sequence). CDR3 DNA sequence: TGCAGTGCTAGAGCACCGGGACAGGGGGCAGGGGAGACCCAGTACTTC. It codes for CSARAPGQGAGETQYF.

Only a few counts were recorded for this clonotype. The chain joins TRBV20-1 to TRBJ1-4, with TRBD1 matching 7 bases. With 7 bases clipped from V and 4 bases from J, the junction kept 6 bases outside the gene matches. The CDR3 loop spans 13 amino acids. CDR1 is DFQATT, CDR2 SNEGSKA, per germline (reference sequence). The CDR3 region is CSVPGQINEKLFF. In DNA form, the CDR3 reads TGCAGTGTTCCGGGACAGATTAATGAAAAACTGTTTTTT.

In this sample, this clonotype turned up a few times. The chain has TRBV20-1 and TRBJ2-1; D is perhaps TRBD2 (6 bases). V dropped 2 bases and J dropped 4 bases, with 12 bases sitting between them. The CDR3 is 14 amino acids. Germline CDR1 is DFQATT and CDR2 is SNEGSKA (reference sequence). CDR3 amino acids: CSARRGSGYNEQFF. DNA for the CDR3: TGCAGTGCTAGAAGAGGCAGCGGGTACAATGAGCAGTTCTTC.

About this clonotype: A much larger clone lies a single base off, so this may be a read error. The chain carries TRBV7-9 and TRBJ2-5; no clear D gene. The V gene lost 4 bases and the J gene lost 8 bases, with 8 bases spanning the gap. The CDR3 runs to 11 residues. CDR1 is SEHNR and CDR2 is FQNEAQ in the germline V gene (reference sequence). The CDR3 loop is CASSSSYTQYF. Here the CDR3 DNA reads TGTGCCAGCAGCTCGTCCTATACCCAGTACTTC. Full variable domain (remainder filled in from reference TRBV7-9 and TRBJ2-5): DTGVSQNPRHKITKRGQNVTFRCDPISEHNRLYWYRQTLGQGPEFLTYFQNEAQLEKSRLLSDRFSAERPKGSFSTLEIQRTEQGDSAMYLCASSSSYTQYFGPGTRLLVL.

On this clonotype: A much larger clonotype is one base distant, so this may be a read error. The chain is built from TRBV28 and TRBJ1-3; TRBD1 might be the D (6 bases). Trimming took off 10 bases at V and 9 bases at J, with 13 bases between the two ends. The CDR3 sequence is 11 residues long. Germline V gene sequence: CDR1 MDHEN, CDR2 SYDVKM. CDR3: CAIRIGGTIYF. In nucleotides, the CDR3 is TGTGCCATCCGGATAGGGGGCACCATATATTTT.

This clonotype was found once. One junction end does not reproduce the germline sequence, and a read error may be involved. The CDR3 reads CSDRFPMGNAGELFF. In DNA form, the CDR3 reads TGCAGTGATAGGTTTCCTATGGGGAACGCCGGGGAGCTGTTTTTT. This chain uses TRBV20-1 with TRBJ2-2; D is undetermined. This CDR3 has 15 amino acids. CDR1 and CDR2 (germline): DFQATT, SNEGSKA (reference sequence).

This clonotype was detected only once. This chain connects TRBV19 to TRBJ2-3; D not certain. CDR3 length: 13 amino acids. V lost 5 bases and J lost 6, with 12 bases in between. Germline lookup yields CDR1 LNHDA and CDR2 SQIVND (reference sequence). CDR3 bases: TGTGCCAGTAGTGCCAGCCCGTCCGATACGCAGTATTTT. Protein product: CASSASPSDTQYF.

The rearrangement links TRBV28 to TRBJ2-7, with D unresolved. CDR3 length: 14 residues. The germline V gene encodes CDR1 MDHEN and CDR2 SYDVKM. Trimming pared 5 bases from V and 0 bases from J, leaving 11 bases between. The CDR3, as DNA: TGTGCCAGCAGTCCCATCGAGAACTCCTACGAGCAGTACTTC. Protein: CASSPIENSYEQYF.

Of note for this clonotype: Possible read error: a much larger clone is one base away. The rearrangement joins TRBV28 to TRBJ2-7, with D possibly TRBD1 on 5 matching bases. This CDR3 has 11 residues. The germline gives CDR1 MDHEN, CDR2 SYDVKM. Trimming cost V 10 bases and J 7 bases, with 14 bases left between them. The CDR3 protein is CAIRRGNEQYF. The CDR3 bases are TGTGCCATCCGTAGGGGCAATGAGCAGTACTTC.

Many counts were recorded for this clonotype. The chain employs TRBV11-2 and TRBJ2-3, with D hard to call. Germline values: CDR1 SGHAT, CDR2 FQNNGV. V was pared by 3 bases and J by 5 bases, with 9 bases between. The CDR3 runs 13 residues. The CDR3 nucleotides are TGTGCCAGCAGCTTGGGGATAGGAGATACGCAGTATTTT. It yields the protein CASSLGIGDTQYF.

The chain uses TRBV2 and TRBJ2-1, with TRBD2 identical over 9 bases. Per germline, CDR1 SNHLY and CDR2 FYNNEI. The CDR3 has 15 residues. V dropped 5 bases and J dropped 5; count of bases not matched to a gene: 7. In DNA, the CDR3 is TGTGCCAGCAGTACATTAGCGGGAGCCCACAATGAGCAGTTCTTC. The encoded protein is CASSTLAGAHNEQFF. Based on the CDR3 plus reference TRBV2 and TRBJ2-1, the full variable domain is EPEVTQTPSHQVTQMGQEVILRCVPISNHLYFYWYRQILGQKVEFLVSFYNNEISEKSEIFDDQFSVERPDGSNFTLKIRSTKLEDSAMYFCASSTLAGAHNEQFFGPGTRLTVL.

This rearrangement joins TRBV4-3 to TRBJ2-3; D is undetermined. Germline V gene sequence: CDR1 LGHNA, CDR2 YSLEER. The CDR3 runs 14 residues. V was cut by 4 bases and J by 2 bases, with 10 bases left in between. CDR3 bases: TGCGCCAGCAGCCCCCCCTACCCCACAGATACGCAGTATTTT. It encodes CASSPPYPTDTQYF.

In its sample, this clonotype was seen many times. The rearrangement joins TRBV20-1 to TRBJ2-1; 10 positions agree with TRBD1. After removal of 0 bases from V and 5 bases from J, the junction contained 10 bases not matched to a gene. This CDR3 is built from 17 residues. CDR1 DFQATT and CDR2 SNEGSKA come from the germline V gene (reference sequence). The CDR3 sequence: CSARETGTGVVDNEQFF. The CDR3 DNA follows: TGCAGTGCTAGAGAAACCGGGACAGGGGTAGTGGACAATGAGCAGTTCTTC.

This clonotype was seen repeatedly, ten times or more. The chain joins TRBV7-2 to TRBJ2-1; D remains ambiguous. The V end lost 3 bases, the J end lost 10 bases, and 13 bases lay between the germline ends. The CDR3 totals 13 residues. Germline V gene data show CDR1 as SGHTA and CDR2 as FQGNSA. The CDR3, as DNA: TGTGCCAGCAGCTTCAACTACGACGGGGAGCAGTTCTTC. This translates into CASSFNYDGEQFF.

The table lists this clonotype with many counts. V gene TRBV7-2 combines with J gene TRBJ1-2; D is ambiguous. This CDR3 comprises 12 residues. In germline, CDR1 is SGHTA, CDR2 FQGNSA. Trimming pared 2 bases from V and 7 bases from J, leaving 8 bases between. Here the CDR3 reads CASSLSRIGYTF. The DNA of the CDR3 is TGTGCCAGCAGCTTATCCCGGATTGGCTACACCTTC.

By share, this clonotype ranks as medium-sized. The V gene is TRBV7-6, the J gene TRBJ2-1; TRBD1 aligns across 7 bases. Germline assignment: CDR1 SGHVS and CDR2 FNYEAQ. CDR3 length: 16 amino acids. The V segment lost 0 bases and the J segment 9 bases; nucleotides outside the gene matches: 11. The CDR3: CASSLAAGGTASEQFF. The CDR3 bases are TGTGCCAGCAGCTTAGCGGCAGGGGGTACAGCAAGTGAGCAGTTCTTC.

This clonotype was seen a handful of times. The chain joins TRBV29-1 to TRBJ2-1; maybe TRBD2 (6 bases). Trimming left V 4 bases short and J 7 bases short, with 11 bases between. The CDR3 loop spans 12 amino acids. Germline V lookup: CDR1 SQVTM, CDR2 ANQGSEA. The DNA for the CDR3 is TGCAGCGTTGCGACGGGAGTGAATGAGCAGTTCTTC. Encoded protein: CSVATGVNEQFF.